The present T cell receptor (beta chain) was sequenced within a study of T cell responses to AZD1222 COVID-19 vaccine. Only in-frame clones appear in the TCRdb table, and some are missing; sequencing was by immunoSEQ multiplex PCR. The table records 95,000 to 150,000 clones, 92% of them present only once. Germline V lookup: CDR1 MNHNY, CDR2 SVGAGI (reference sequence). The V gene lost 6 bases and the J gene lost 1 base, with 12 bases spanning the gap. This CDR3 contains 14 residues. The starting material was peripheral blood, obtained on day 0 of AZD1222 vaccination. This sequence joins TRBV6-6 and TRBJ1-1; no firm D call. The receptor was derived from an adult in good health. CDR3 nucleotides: TGTGCCAGCAGACTTAATTACAAGAACACTGAAGCTTTCTTT. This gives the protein CASRLNYKNTEAFF.